This T cell receptor (beta chain) stems from a study of T cells in Graves' hyperthyroidism and ophthalmopathy. The source material, RNA transcripts, was used to amplify TCR beta CDR3 regions. During a first-round RT-PCR of the TCR CDR3, the HTBI primer set was used. MiXCR was run by TCRdb on the multiplex PCR reads, yielding one entry per CDR3 protein. The data show about 570,000 distinct CDR3 sequences, with roughly 50% seen just once and under 20% held by the top ten. Study results and limitations: Most clonotypes expanded in thyroid above 0.001 were likewise present in blood. Onset of ophthalmopathy came a median around 6.5 months after the model predicted it.

Exclusion criteria comprised uncontrolled infection, other autoimmune disease, pregnancy or lactation. This clonotype was picked up many times. What it recognizes is unknown. A junction boundary mismatches the germline segment, possibly from a read error. This receptor was obtained from an adult woman with Graves' disease, either hyperthyroidism or ophthalmopathy (not recorded which). The sequencing input was peripheral blood or thyroid tissue (not recorded which).

CDR3 DNA: TGTGCCAACAGTCTGGACAGCTGGAACGAGCAGTACTTC. Protein product: CANSLDSWNEQYF. This chain joins TRBV28 and TRBJ2-7; D may be TRBD1 (6 bases). The CDR3 has 13 amino acids. CDR1 and CDR2 from the germline V gene are MDHEN and SYDVKM.